These 27 T cell receptor beta chains were all obtained from the same sample, sequenced in a study of tissue T cells after allogeneic stem cell transplantation (dated 2022 in TCRdb). In the paper's terms, the time point label means: mouse harvest day 7 after allogeneic transplant. Each mouse graft consisted of 10^7 T-cell-depleted bone marrow cells plus 10^6 splenic CD5+ T cells and was given by tail vein injection. Libraries were built with the immunoSEQ multiplex PCR assay. The table comes from immuneACCESS by way of TCRdb, which keeps in-frame sequences with V and J called. Part of the clones is missing from these tables; in studies checked, under half for an unresolved V gene and the rest for unknown reasons. This sample lists roughly 6,800 clones; 45% to 55% were detected once. Together, the top ten hold under 4% of the sample. Sequenced: gut tissue. These receptors were obtained from a female BALB/c mouse given C57BL/6 T cells with graft-versus-host disease after an allogeneic hematopoietic cell transplant.

With respect to this clone: Gene names denote mouse genes. The part of the CDR3 DNA that was read is TGTGGTGCTAGGGACCGAGACAGGTTGAACACAGAAGTCTTC. Translated: CGARDRDRLNTEVF. The CDR3 as a whole reads CGARDRDRLNTEVFF. The chain combines TRBV20 with TRBJ1-1, with D tentatively TRBD1 (6 bases). The read stops 1 residue short of the end of the CDR3; the missing end is completed from the germline J gene. Germline V gene lookup returns CDR1 GFQATS and CDR2 STVNSAI. CDR3 length: 15 residues. Trimming left V 0 bases short and J 1 base short, with 12 bases between.

Details on this clone: Gene names refer to mouse genes. The CDR3 extends 1 residue past the end of the read, so its final part is completed from the germline J gene. The J gene is TRBJ2-5, the V gene TRBV19, with 8 bases that match TRBD2. The trim removed 2 bases at V and 6 bases at J, leaving 5 bases unmatched. Germline V lookup: CDR1 FNHDT, CDR2 SITEND (reference sequence). The CDR3 has 14 amino acids. The CDR3 reads CASSIGTGGDTQYF. The sequenced part of the CDR3 DNA is TGTGCCAGCAGTATCGGGACTGGTGGGGACACCCAGTAC.

A note on this clone: Germline and genes: mouse. The read terminates 1 residue before the CDR3 end, so the remaining end is supplied by the germline J gene. This chain uses TRBV26 with TRBJ2-5, with D possibly matching TRBD1 (7 bases). Deletions cut 2 bases from V and 0 bases from J, with 9 bases between. Looked up from germline, CDR1 is KGHPV and CDR2 is FQNQEV (reference sequence). This CDR3 has 15 amino acids. Here the CDR3 reads CASSLGGGNQDTQYF. The DNA read from the CDR3 is TGTGCCAGCAGTCTGGGAGGGGGCAACCAAGACACCCAGTAC.

This clone showed up just a few times. The gene symbols are mouse symbols. Coverage ceases 1 residue before the CDR3 finishes, and the germline J gene fills in the end. V gene TRBV26 combines with J gene TRBJ1-1, with 10 bases fitting TRBD1. Germline CDR1 is KGHPV and CDR2 is FQNQEV (reference sequence). The CDR3 has 15 amino acids. V shed 2 bases, J shed 1 base, and the junction held 1 base outside the gene matches. This CDR3 is CASSLGQGENTEVFF. The part of the CDR3 DNA that was read is TGTGCCAGCAGTCTGGGACAGGGGGAAAACACAGAAGTCTTC.

On this clone itself: The listed genes are named as in mouse. The sequence runs out 1 residue before the end of the CDR3; the remainder is reconstructed from the germline J gene. This chain links TRBV26 with TRBJ1-5; 9 bases match TRBD1. Trimming at V came to 4 bases and at J to 4 bases, leaving 5 bases not matched to a gene. The germline CDR1 and CDR2 sequences are KGHPV and FQNQEV (reference sequence). The CDR3 runs 15 residues. CDR3 loop: CASSPYRGQNQAPLF. CDR3 DNA (partial): TGTGCCAGCAGTCCATACAGGGGGCAGAACCAGGCTCCGCTT.

There are a few counts of this clone. Mouse germline and gene names are used. Coverage ceases 1 residue before the CDR3 finishes, and the germline J gene fills in the end. This chain joins TRBV26 and TRBJ1-3, with D possibly matching TRBD1 (5 bases). The V and J ends lost 6 bases and 0 bases respectively, with 6 bases between them. The CDR3 runs 13 residues. CDR1 and CDR2 (germline): KGHPV, FQNQEV (reference sequence). The chain's CDR3 is CASRDISGNTLYF. CDR3 bases read: TGTGCCAGCAGGGACATTTCTGGAAATACGCTCTAT.

Details on this clone: Germline and genes here are mouse. The CDR3 end falls 1 residue outside the read, so it is completed with the germline J gene. J is TRBJ2-5 and V is TRBV26; D is tentatively TRBD1 or TRBD2 (6 bases each). The CDR3 is 12 residues long. The germline gives CDR1 KGHPV, CDR2 FQNQEV (reference sequence). The V end was cut by 7 bases, the J end by 4 bases, with 9 bases between. The CDR3 is CASTRGEDTQYF. The CDR3 bases that were read are TGTGCCAGCACTAGGGGGGAAGACACCCAGTAC.

The sample holds a few counts of this clone. The gene names here belong to mouse. The CDR3 end lies 1 residue beyond the end of the read and is filled in from the germline J gene. The chain couples TRBV23 to TRBJ1-2. The germline V gene has CDR1 KGHTA and CDR2 FQNQQP. The CDR3 is 13 residues long. The CDR3 sequence is CSSSRNSNSDYTF. The CDR3 bases that were read are TGCTCCAGCAGTCGGAATTCAAACTCCGACTACACC. The variable domain in full, completed from reference TRBV23 and TRBJ1-2, reads DAAVTQKPRYLIKMKGQEAEMKCIPEKGHTAVFWYQQKQSKELKFLIYFQNQQPLDQIDMVKERFSAVCPSSSLCSLGIRTCEAEDSALYLCSSSRNSNSDYTFGSGTRLLVI.

Notes on this clone: The gene symbols are mouse symbols. Partial CDR3 DNA: TGTGCCAGCTCTCTGGAGGGGGTTAGTGCAGAAACGCTGTAT. This codes for CASSLEGVSAETLY. In full, the CDR3 reads CASSLEGVSAETLYF. The genes are TRBV12-2 and TRBJ2-3, with a weak D call TRBD1 (6 bases). The CDR3 extends 1 residue past the end of the read, so its final part is completed from the germline J gene. The length of the CDR3 is 15 residues. The germline V gene encodes CDR1 SGHLS and CDR2 HYDKME. V lost 1 base, J lost 0 bases, and 10 bases lay in between.

Details on this clone: All gene names here are mouse names. The read comes to an end 1 residue before the CDR3 does, leaving the germline J gene to fill in the end. The chain carries TRBV26 and TRBJ2-7, with 8 bases that match TRBD1. Unmatched junction bases numbered 2, after V lost 2 bases and J lost 2 bases. Germline-derived CDR1 and CDR2 are KGHPV and FQNQEV (reference sequence). CDR3 size: 14 residues. The covered CDR3 bases are TGTGCCAGCAGTCTGGGGACAGGACCCTATGAACAGTAC. Protein: CASSLGTGPYEQY. The whole CDR3 sequence reads CASSLGTGPYEQYF.

As to this clone: Genes here carry mouse names. The sequence runs out 1 residue before the end of the CDR3; the remainder is reconstructed from the germline J gene. V and J are TRBV16 and TRBJ2-4; the D gene is possibly TRBD1 (5 bases). Germline CDR1 and CDR2: SGHSA and FRNQAP. The CDR3 covers 14 residues. Between the trimmed V and J ends, which lost 7 bases and 4 bases, there was a span of 15 bases. CDR3 loop: CASTSGRGENTLYF. Partial CDR3 DNA: TGTGCAAGCACCTCAGGGAGGGGAGAAAACACCTTGTAC.

Note on this clone: Any gene name here is a mouse gene name. The covered CDR3 bases are TGTGCCAGCAGTCGGGACAGCAACTCCGACTACACC. This gives the protein CASSRDSNSDYT. The whole CDR3 is CASSRDSNSDYTF. The rearrangement joins TRBV26 to TRBJ1-2; 7 bases are shared with TRBD1. The read terminates 1 residue ahead of where the CDR3 ends, so the germline J gene completes it. Germline V gene lookup returns CDR1 KGHPV and CDR2 FQNQEV (reference sequence). Germline trimming cut 4 bases from V and 2 bases from J; bases unmatched to any gene: 1. The CDR3 contains 13 residues.

This clone was picked up a small number of times. The listed genes are named as in mouse. The read falls 1 residue short of the CDR3 end, and the missing part is taken from the germline J gene. The gene calls are TRBV29 and TRBJ2-1, with D unclear. Germline V lookup: CDR1 MSHET, CDR2 SYDVDS. V lost 3 bases to trimming and J lost 0 bases, with 9 bases between them. The CDR3 runs to 15 residues. CDR3 sequence: CASSFDKINYAEQFF. CDR3 DNA, as far as it was read: TGTGCTAGCAGTTTCGACAAAATTAACTATGCTGAGCAGTTC.

Turning to this clone: The germline and genes are mouse ones. The CDR3 extends 1 residue past the end of the read, so its final part is completed from the germline J gene. The chain is built from TRBV1 and TRBJ2-2; D is uncertain. The germline V and J ends were trimmed by 2 bases and 2 bases, with 3 bases remaining between them. Germline CDR1 NSQYPW, CDR2 LRSPGD (reference sequence). This CDR3 spans 13 amino acids. The CDR3 DNA, read in part, is TGCACCTGCAGTGCACAGAACACCGGGCAGCTCTAC. Residues: CTCSAQNTGQLY. The whole CDR3 protein is CTCSAQNTGQLYF.

Regarding this clone: Germline and genes here are mouse. The missing CDR3 end, 1 residue past where the read stops, is filled in from the germline J gene. The chain employs TRBV26 and TRBJ2-4; D possibly uses TRBD1 or TRBD2 (6 bases each). The V gene lost 6 bases and the J gene lost 0 bases, with 10 bases spanning the gap. The germline V gene encodes CDR1 KGHPV and CDR2 FQNQEV (reference sequence). The CDR3 contains 14 residues. CDR3 DNA (partial): TGTGCCAGCAGGGAGGGGGGTAGTCAAAACACCTTGTAC. It is translated as CASREGGSQNTLY. The entire CDR3 protein is CASREGGSQNTLYF.

Only a few counts were recorded for this clone. Germline and genes: mouse. Read data end 1 residue before the CDR3 end; the end is taken from the germline J gene. This sequence joins TRBV26 and TRBJ1-2; possibly TRBD1 for D (5 bases). Germline V gene data show CDR1 as KGHPV and CDR2 as FQNQEV (reference sequence). The V and J ends lost 2 bases and 1 base respectively, with 5 bases between them. There are 13 residues in the CDR3. The CDR3: CASSLGQNSDYTF. The sequenced CDR3 bases are TGTGCCAGCAGTCTGGGACAAAACTCCGACTACACC.

Turning to this clone: Genes here carry mouse names. The read stops 1 residue short of the end of the CDR3; the missing end is completed from the germline J gene. The V call is TRBV26, the J call TRBJ1-1, with 7 bases matching TRBD1. Germline V CDR1 and CDR2: KGHPV, FQNQEV (reference sequence). The CDR3 contains 16 residues. V dropped 3 bases and J dropped 1; count of bases not matched to a gene: 8. CDR3 loop: CASSLHRGRGNTEVFF. The DNA read from the CDR3 is TGTGCCAGCAGTCTCCACAGGGGAAGAGGGAACACAGAAGTCTTC.

On this clone: Each gene name is a mouse one. The missing CDR3 end, 1 residue past where the read stops, is filled in from the germline J gene. The chain couples TRBV13-3 to TRBJ2-5; 9 bases map to TRBD1. Germline V gene sequence: CDR1 NNHDY, CDR2 SYVADS. This CDR3 spans 14 amino acids. The trim removed 0 bases at V and 5 bases at J, leaving 1 base unmatched. This CDR3 reads CASSDDRGRDTQYF. The sequenced CDR3 bases are TGTGCCAGCAGTGATGACAGGGGGCGAGACACCCAGTAC.

Points on this clone: Genes and germline are mouse. The read falls 1 residue short of the CDR3 end, and the missing part is taken from the germline J gene. V gene TRBV26 combines with J gene TRBJ1-1, with TRBD1 identical over 9 bases. From germline, CDR1 is KGHPV and CDR2 FQNQEV (reference sequence). The CDR3 length is 14 residues. Trimming removed 2 bases from V and 2 bases from J; junction bases left unmatched: 0. This CDR3 reads CASSLTGGNTEVFF. The sequenced CDR3 bases are TGTGCCAGCAGTCTGACAGGGGGCAACACAGAAGTCTTC.

A remark on this clone: Each gene name is a mouse one. The observed sequence ends 1 residue before the CDR3 terminus, with the missing tail filled in from the germline J gene. The V gene is TRBV16, the J gene TRBJ1-1; a possible D gene is TRBD1 (6 bases). Germline V CDR1 and CDR2: SGHSA, FRNQAP. V was trimmed by 3 bases and J by 0 bases, leaving 8 bases between them. This CDR3 comprises 14 residues. CDR3 sequence reads: CASSLGTSNTEVFF. The CDR3 bases that were read are TGTGCAAGCAGCTTGGGGACATCAAACACAGAAGTCTTC.

As to this clone: Gene names are mouse gene names. Coverage ceases 1 residue before the CDR3 finishes, and the germline J gene fills in the end. The chain uses TRBV15 and TRBJ2-2; 10 positions agree with TRBD1. The CDR3 consists of 15 residues. J lost 4 bases, V lost 3 bases, and 2 bases had no gene match. Germline values: CDR1 SGHND, CDR2 FRSKSL. CDR3 loop: CASSLTGGGTGQLYF. The DNA read from the CDR3 is TGTGCCAGCAGTTTGACAGGGGGCGGCACCGGGCAGCTCTAC.

Points on this clone: The gene names given are mouse names. Read data end 1 residue before the CDR3 end; the end is taken from the germline J gene. The gene calls are TRBV3 and TRBJ2-2; D is tentatively TRBD1 or TRBD2 (5 bases each). V lost 2 bases to trimming and J lost 6 bases, with 7 bases between them. Germline CDR1 SNHLY, CDR2 FYNGKV (reference sequence). The CDR3 totals 13 residues. CDR3: CASSLRGPGQLYF. The sequenced CDR3 bases are TGTGCCAGCAGCTTAAGGGGACCCGGGCAGCTCTAC.

As regards this clone: The gene names here belong to mouse. The read falls 1 residue short of the CDR3 end, and the missing part is taken from the germline J gene. The chain links TRBV3 to TRBJ1-1; D unresolved. CDR1 and CDR2 (germline): SNHLY, FYNGKV (reference sequence). The V gene lost 2 bases and the J gene lost 0 bases, with 4 bases spanning the gap. The CDR3 is 13 residues long. The DNA read from the CDR3 is TGTGCCAGCAGCTTAAGGCAGAACACAGAAGTCTTC. Amino acids: CASSLRQNTEVF. The full CDR3 protein is CASSLRQNTEVFF.

This clone turned up a few times. The gene names here belong to mouse. The read ends 1 residue shy of where the CDR3 ends; the end is completed using the germline J gene. V is TRBV19 and J is TRBJ2-1; D uncertain. Trimming left V 4 bases short and J 1 base short, with 6 bases between. Germline CDR1 reads FNHDT; CDR2 reads SITEND (reference sequence). CDR3 length: 13 residues. The CDR3 sequence: CASSSGNYAEQFF. The sequenced CDR3 bases are TGTGCCAGCAGTTCAGGAAACTATGCTGAGCAGTTC.

With respect to this clone: Gene names refer to mouse genes. The DNA ends 1 residue before the CDR3 does, and the rest of the CDR3 is filled in from the germline J gene. This rearrangement joins TRBV3 to TRBJ2-7; TRBD2 agrees at 13 bases. J gave up 3 bases and V 4 bases, and 3 bases lay outside the gene matches. In germline, CDR1 is SNHLY, CDR2 FYNGKV (reference sequence). The CDR3 loop spans 15 amino acids. The sequenced part of the CDR3 DNA is TGTGCCAGCAGCTCAAGGGACTGGGGGGGCTATGAACAGTAC. This sequence encodes CASSSRDWGGYEQY. The whole CDR3 reads CASSSRDWGGYEQYF. Supplemented by reference TRBV3 and TRBJ2-7, the full variable domain reads GPKVLQIPSHQIIDMGQMVTLNCDPVSNHLYFYWYKQILGQQMEFLVNFYNGKVMEKSKLFKDQFSVERPDGSYFTLKIQPTALEDSAVYFCASSSRDWGGYEQYFGPGTRLTVL.

This clone occurred once. Gene names follow the mouse nomenclature. The CDR3 DNA, read in part, is TGTGCCAGCAGTTTCAAGTGGGACACAGAAGTCTTC. This translates into CASSFKWDTEVF. The CDR3 reads in full as CASSFKWDTEVFF. V and J are TRBV19 and TRBJ1-1; D is undetermined. The read finishes 1 residue shy of the CDR3 end, and the germline J gene is used to complete it. Germline values: CDR1 FNHDT, CDR2 SITEND (reference sequence). The CDR3 is made up of 13 amino acids. The V and J ends lost 4 bases and 3 bases respectively, with 10 bases between them.

To note about this clone: Gene names follow the mouse nomenclature. Coverage ceases 1 residue before the CDR3 finishes, and the germline J gene fills in the end. The chain carries TRBV29 and TRBJ1-6; D ambiguous. TRBJ1-6 is an ORF, with its function uncertain. The CDR3 covers 12 residues. V dropped 6 bases and J dropped 6 bases, with 6 bases sitting between them. The V gene's germline CDR1 is MSHET and CDR2 SYDVDS. CDR3 DNA (partial): TGTGCTAGCAGCTCTCTTAATTCGCCCCTCTAC. Protein product: CASSSLNSPLY. The complete CDR3 reads CASSSLNSPLYF.